A single sample gave rise to the 30 T cell receptor beta chains below, sequenced in a study of cytomegalovirus exposure and HLA in healthy donors. The PCR used 60 Vbeta and 13 Jbeta primers. Profiling relied on immunoSEQ multiplex PCR, and the TCRdb table lists in-frame clones only, not all of them. The table records roughly 150,000 clones, about 72% of them present only once. What was sequenced was PBMCs. These receptors were taken from a man aged 35-49 years in good health and CMV-seronegative.

This sequence joins TRBV30 and TRBJ2-2, with D uncertain. The V gene's germline CDR1 is GTSNPN and CDR2 SVGIG (reference sequence). With 1 base removed from V and 10 bases from J, the gap between germline ends came to 10 bases. The CDR3 runs 12 residues. The CDR3 DNA is TGTGCCTGGAGTGCCTTAGGAGAGGAGCTGTTTTTT. This sequence encodes CAWSALGEELFF.

V is TRBV4-1 and J is TRBJ1-5, with TRBD1 matching over 12 bases. CDR3 length: 15 amino acids. CDR1 is MGHRA, CDR2 YSYEKL, per germline. The trim removed 3 bases at V and 7 bases at J, leaving 4 bases unmatched. CDR3 loop: CASSQGQGAGQPQHF. CDR3 bases: TGCGCCAGCAGCCAGGGACAGGGGGCGGGCCAGCCCCAGCATTTT.

This clone turned up a few times. The gene calls are TRBV4-1 and TRBJ1-6; no definite D call. The CDR3 length is 20 residues. The germline V gene encodes CDR1 MGHRA and CDR2 YSYEKL. With 4 bases removed from V and 0 bases from J, the gap between germline ends came to 22 bases. The DNA for the CDR3 is TGCGCCAGCAGCCCGTACCCGGATTGGGCGGGAGTCTCCTATAATTCACCCCTCCACTTT. The encoded protein is CASSPYPDWAGVSYNSPLHF.

The genes are TRBV4-3 and TRBJ2-7, with D maybe TRBD2 (5 bases). CDR3 length: 16 residues. Per germline, CDR1 LGHNA and CDR2 YSLEER. The V gene lost 4 bases and the J gene lost 0 bases, with 16 bases spanning the gap. This CDR3 reads CASSLFHPGDSYEQYF. CDR3 DNA: TGCGCCAGCAGCCTATTCCACCCCGGGGACTCCTACGAGCAGTACTTC.

To note about this clone: No conserved phenylalanine or tryptophan is present at the end of the CDR3, so a read error is the likely explanation. The DNA is omitted, as the CDR3 cannot be located on it reliably, and the CDR3 follows TCRdb's listing. The chain recombines TRBV20-1 with TRBJ1-1; TRBD1, as called in the table, went unchecked against the DNA. The CDR3 adds up to 8 amino acids, both ends counted. Germline CDR1 reads DFQATT; CDR2 reads SNEGSKA (reference sequence). CDR3 region: CSADRGTV.

V is TRBV5-5 and J is TRBJ1-1; no clear D gene. V was clipped by 3 bases and J by 2 bases, with 14 bases between them. This CDR3 has 15 residues. Per germline, CDR1 SGHKS and CDR2 YYEKEE (reference sequence). In DNA, the CDR3 is TGTGCCAGCAGCTCAATACAGAAAGCCAACACTGAAGCTTTCTTT. Protein: CASSSIQKANTEAFF.

The V gene is TRBV13, the J gene TRBJ2-7, with a weak D call TRBD2 (5 bases). The germline V gene has CDR1 PRHDT and CDR2 FYEKMQ (reference sequence). With 3 bases removed from V and 4 bases from J, the gap between germline ends came to 7 bases. The CDR3 totals 12 residues. CDR3: CASSLGSYEQYF. The DNA of the CDR3 is TGTGCCAGCAGCTTGGGGAGTTACGAGCAGTACTTC.

This CDR3 reads CASSYDRENQPQHF. The DNA for the CDR3 is TGTGCCAGCAGTTATGACAGGGAAAATCAGCCCCAGCATTTT. This chain joins TRBV6-5 and TRBJ1-5; 7 nucleotides line up with TRBD1. Germline CDR1 is MNHEY and CDR2 is SVGAGI. The CDR3 consists of 14 residues. V gave up 3 bases and J gave up 4 bases; unmatched junction bases: 3.

This chain links TRBV11-2 with TRBJ2-1, with 8 bases matching TRBD2. The germline gives CDR1 SGHAT, CDR2 FQNNGV. The CDR3 totals 18 residues. The ends lost 1 base at V and 2 bases at J; junction bases unmatched: 10. CDR3 sequence reads: CASSLGGGVAGTYNEQFF. The CDR3 DNA reads TGTGCCAGCAGCTTAGGGGGTGGGGTAGCGGGGACCTACAATGAGCAGTTCTTC.

This clone is a singleton in its sample. The CDR3 DNA is TGTGCCAGCAGTTACGGGACAGGGGGCGCCGCAACTAATGAAAAACTGTTTTTT. As protein: CASSYGTGGAATNEKLFF. The genes are TRBV28 and TRBJ1-4, with 12 positions matching TRBD1. Trimming took 4 bases from V and 0 from J; bases not matched to a gene: 6. CDR1 MDHEN and CDR2 SYDVKM come from the germline V gene. The CDR3 has 18 amino acids.

The chain employs TRBV5-1 and TRBJ2-3, with 12 bases identical to TRBD2. The CDR3 covers 20 residues. V lost 4 bases, J lost 0 bases, and 15 bases stayed unmatched. The germline CDR1 and CDR2 sequences are SGHRS and YFSETQ. The CDR3 sequence: CASSPGLAGYMLTSTDTQYF. The CDR3 region has the DNA TGCGCCAGCAGCCCAGGACTAGCGGGATACATGCTAACTAGCACAGATACGCAGTATTTT.

The V and J genes are TRBV6-6 and TRBJ2-1, with a possible D match to TRBD2 (5 bases). Looked up from germline, CDR1 is MNHNY and CDR2 is SVGAGI (reference sequence). The length of the CDR3 is 15 residues. V was pared by 5 bases and J by 9 bases, with 20 bases between. CDR3 sequence reads: CASSGRVAGLGEQFF. The CDR3 DNA reads TGTGCCAGCAGTGGCCGGGTCGCTGGACTTGGTGAGCAGTTCTTC.

This clone came up a few times. J is TRBJ1-2 and V is TRBV13; a weak D match, TRBD1 (6 bases). Trimming cost V 2 bases and J 6 bases, with 10 bases left between them. Germline V gene sequence: CDR1 PRHDT, CDR2 FYEKMQ (reference sequence). This CDR3 has 13 residues. The CDR3 region has the DNA TGTGCCAGCAGCTTACAGGGGTTTGATGGCTACACCTTC. Translation: CASSLQGFDGYTF.

The V gene is TRBV5-4, the J gene TRBJ2-1; 15 bases are shared with TRBD2. Germline V CDR1 and CDR2: SGHNT, YYREEE (reference sequence). The ends lost 4 bases at V and 0 bases at J; junction bases unmatched: 2. The CDR3 consists of 17 residues. The CDR3 DNA reads as TGTGCCAGCAGCGTGGGACTAGCGGGGGGCTCCTACAATGAGCAGTTCTTC. Translated, it gives CASSVGLAGGSYNEQFF.

The chain combines TRBV10-2 with TRBJ2-7, with 7 nucleotides matching TRBD2. The V gene's germline CDR1 is WSHSY and CDR2 SAAADI. V trimming: 10 bases; J trimming: 1 base; junction bases outside the gene matches: 10. There are 14 residues in the CDR3. The CDR3 bases are TGCGCCACCAAGGGAGGGAGCGGATCCTACGAGCAGTACTTC. Protein: CATKGGSGSYEQYF.

The chain joins TRBV6-5 to TRBJ2-5, with 10 positions matching TRBD1. The junction had 3 bases not matched to a gene; V was cut back by 6 bases and J by 2 bases. This CDR3 has 14 amino acids. In germline, CDR1 is MNHEY, CDR2 SVGAGI. The CDR3: CASSRDRGQETQYF. CDR3 DNA: TGTGCCAGCAGCCGGGACAGGGGACAAGAGACCCAGTACTTC.

The CDR3, as DNA: TGCGCCAGCAGCTCTGGGACAGCGAACACCGGGGAGCTGTTTTTT. Protein: CASSSGTANTGELFF. J is TRBJ2-2 and V is TRBV5-1; 7 nucleotides line up with TRBD1. After removal of 3 bases from V and 0 bases from J, the junction contained 2 bases not matched to a gene. The CDR3 length is 15 residues. Per germline, CDR1 SGHRS and CDR2 YFSETQ.

The chain recombines TRBV7-2 with TRBJ2-7, with D possibly matching TRBD2 (5 bases). CDR1 is SGHTA, CDR2 FQGNSA, per germline. V lost 2 bases to trimming and J lost 6 bases, with 11 bases between them. The CDR3 has 13 residues. The CDR3 bases are TGTGCCAGCAGCTTATGGCCTAGCACCGAGCAGTACTTC. This translates into CASSLWPSTEQYF.

This chain uses TRBV6-4 with TRBJ1-3; D ambiguous. V lost 4 bases, J lost 0 bases, and 13 bases lay in between. There are 16 residues in the CDR3. The germline V gene encodes CDR1 MRHNA and CDR2 SNTAGT. CDR3 bases: TGTGCCAGCAGTGCTCGGATACTAGCCTCTGGAAACACCATATATTTT. It specifies CASSARILASGNTIYF.

The chain uses TRBV5-1 and TRBJ2-5; a possible D gene is TRBD2 (6 bases). From germline, CDR1 is SGHRS and CDR2 YFSETQ. V shed 4 bases and J shed 4 bases, with 14 bases lying between them. The CDR3 spans 14 residues. The CDR3 nucleotides read TGCGCCAGCAGCATAGGACTAACCCCAGAGACCCAGTACTTC. Translated, it gives CASSIGLTPETQYF.

The rearrangement links TRBV15 to TRBJ1-1; D perhaps matches TRBD1 (5 bases). Looked up from germline, CDR1 is LNHNV and CDR2 is YYDKDF (reference sequence). V gave up 1 base and J gave up 3 bases, with 9 bases separating them. The CDR3 contains 14 residues. In nucleotides, the CDR3 is TGTGCCACCAGCAGAGCCGGGGGGGACACTGAAGCTTTCTTT. Residues: CATSRAGGDTEAFF.

This rearrangement joins TRBV6-4 to TRBJ2-7; 11 nucleotides match TRBD2. The J segment lost 2 bases and the V segment lost 5 bases, leaving 8 bases of the junction unmatched. CDR1 is MRHNA and CDR2 is SNTAGT in the germline V gene. This CDR3 spans 16 amino acids. The CDR3 region is CASSIPGLAVAYEQYF. CDR3 sequence (DNA): TGTGCCAGCAGTATACCGGGACTAGCGGTGGCCTACGAGCAGTACTTC.

The chain links TRBV5-1 to TRBJ1-4, with D tentatively TRBD1 (5 bases). V dropped 4 bases and J dropped 0 bases, with 7 bases sitting between them. The germline V gene encodes CDR1 SGHRS and CDR2 YFSETQ. This CDR3 region has 14 residues. The CDR3 nucleotides read TGCGCCAGCAGCCCGACAGCAACTAATGAAAAACTGTTTTTT. This gives the protein CASSPTATNEKLFF.

The count of this clone is one. In DNA, the CDR3 is TGCGCCAGCAGCCCCGGGACTAGCATCCGGACAGATACGCAGTATTTT. This encodes CASSPGTSIRTDTQYF. The J gene is TRBJ2-3, the V gene TRBV5-1, with 9 bases identical to TRBD2. The CDR3 has 16 amino acids. With 4 bases clipped from V and 3 bases from J, the junction kept 9 bases outside the gene matches. The germline V gene has CDR1 SGHRS and CDR2 YFSETQ. Full variable domain (missing parts from reference TRBV5-1 and TRBJ2-3): KAGVTQTPRYLIKTRGQQVTLSCSPISGHRSVSWYQQTPGQGLQFLFEYFSETQRNKGNFPGRFSGRQFSNSRSEMNVSTLELGDSALYLCASSPGTSIRTDTQYFGPGTRLTVL.

The genes are TRBV9 and TRBJ2-2, with D possibly TRBD2 on 6 matching bases. The V gene's germline CDR1 is SGDLS and CDR2 YYNGEE. The CDR3 spans 14 residues. Trimming left V 5 bases short and J 7 bases short, with 15 bases between. Here the CDR3 reads CASRGTEQFGELFF. The DNA of the CDR3 is TGTGCCAGCAGAGGGACTGAGCAGTTCGGGGAGCTGTTTTTT.

This clone appeared a single time. V usage is TRBV11-3 and J usage is TRBJ2-1; 8 bases fit TRBD2. Germline trimming cut 1 base from V and 9 bases from J; bases unmatched to any gene: 5. CDR3 length: 14 amino acids. Per the germline V gene, CDR1 is SGHNT and CDR2 is YENEEA. CDR3 nucleotide sequence: TGTGCCAGCAGCTTAGGGACTAGCCGGAGTGAGCAGTTCTTC. Its translation: CASSLGTSRSEQFF. The full variable domain, rest sourced from reference TRBV11-3 and TRBJ2-1, is EAGVVQSPRYKIIEKKQPVAFWCNPISGHNTLYWYLQNLGQGPELLIRYENEEAVDDSQLPKDRFSAERLKGVDSTLKIQPAELGDSAVYLCASSLGTSRSEQFFGPGTRLTVL.

The rearrangement links TRBV5-6 to TRBJ1-2, with 7 bases identical to TRBD1. The V gene end was trimmed by 4 bases and the J gene end by 2 bases; junction bases not matched to a gene: 5. In germline, CDR1 is SGHDT, CDR2 YYEEEE. The CDR3 consists of 14 residues. CDR3 coding DNA: TGTGCCAGCAGCACCACACAGGGGAACTATGGCTACACCTTC. Protein: CASSTTQGNYGYTF.

The CDR3 DNA reads TGTGCCAGCAGCCCCGGACAGGGACGAAACACCATATATTTT. It codes for CASSPGQGRNTIYF. The gene calls are TRBV7-7 and TRBJ1-3; 8 bases line up with TRBD1. Unmatched junction bases numbered 5, after V lost 5 bases and J lost 5 bases. The CDR3 runs to 14 residues. CDR1 SSHAT and CDR2 FNYEAQ come from the germline V gene (reference sequence). Drawing the rest from reference TRBV7-7 and TRBJ1-3, the complete variable domain is GAGVSQSPRYKVTKRGQDVTLRCDPISSHATLYWYQQALGQGPEFLTYFNYEAQPDKSGLPSDRFSAERPEGSISTLTIQRTEQRDSAMYRCASSPGQGRNTIYFGEGSWLTVV.

The CDR3: CASRLAGGPGNIQYF. The CDR3 bases are TGTGCCAGCAGACTAGCGGGAGGGCCAGGTAACATTCAGTACTTC. The chain combines TRBV27 with TRBJ2-4; 13 bases map to TRBD2. Germline loops: CDR1 MNHEY, CDR2 SMNVEV (reference sequence). CDR3 length: 15 amino acids. Trimming cost V 6 bases and J 7 bases; bases outside gene matches: 6.

The J gene is TRBJ1-3, the V gene TRBV7-9, with TRBD1 matching over 7 bases. Trimming at V came to 5 bases and at J to 3 bases, leaving 13 bases not matched to a gene. This CDR3 is 17 amino acids long. Germline CDR1 and CDR2: SEHNR and FQNEAQ (reference sequence). CDR3 sequence reads: CASSRDSTKPFGNTIYF. The CDR3 DNA follows: TGTGCCAGCAGCCGGGACAGTACCAAGCCGTTTGGAAACACCATATATTTT.